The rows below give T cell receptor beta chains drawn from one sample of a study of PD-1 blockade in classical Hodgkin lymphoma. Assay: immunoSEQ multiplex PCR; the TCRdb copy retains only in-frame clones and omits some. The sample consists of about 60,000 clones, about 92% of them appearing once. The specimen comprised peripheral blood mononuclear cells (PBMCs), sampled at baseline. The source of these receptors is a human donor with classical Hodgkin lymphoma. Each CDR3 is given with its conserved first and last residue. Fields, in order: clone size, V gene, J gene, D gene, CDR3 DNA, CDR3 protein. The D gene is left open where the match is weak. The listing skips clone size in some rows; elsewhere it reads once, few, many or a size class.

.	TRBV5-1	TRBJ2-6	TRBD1	TGCGCCACCCGACAGGGAAGCTCTGGGGCCAACGTCCTGACTTTC	CATRQGSSGANVLTF
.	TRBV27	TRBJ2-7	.	TGTGCCAGTTCCGCGGACAGGGAGGGTTACGAGCAGTACTTC	CASSADREGYEQYF
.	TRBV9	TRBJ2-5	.	TGTGCCAGCAGCGGGGGACTGCAAGAGACCCAGTACTTC	CASSGGLQETQYF
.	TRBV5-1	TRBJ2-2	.	TGCGCCAGCAGCCCTAACACCGGGGAGCTGTTTTTT	CASSPNTGELFF
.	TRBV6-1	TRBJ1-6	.	TGTGCCAGCAGTGAAGCCATCCCCCTCCACTTT	CASSEAIPLHF
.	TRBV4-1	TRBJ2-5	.	TGCGCCAGCAGCCACTGGACGGGACCGGGAGAGACCCAGTACTTC	CASSHWTGPGETQYF
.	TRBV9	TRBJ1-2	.	TGTGCCAGCAGTGCCAGGACAGAACTATTCAACTATGGCTACACCTTC	CASSARTELFNYGYTF
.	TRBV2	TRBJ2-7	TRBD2	TGTGCCAGCAGTGCTGGCGGGGGAACCTACGAGCAGTACTTC	CASSAGGGTYEQYF
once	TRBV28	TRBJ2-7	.	TGTGCCAGCAGTCTACACAGGGACTACGAGCAGTACTTC	CASSLHRDYEQYF
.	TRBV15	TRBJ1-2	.	TGTGCCACCAGCAGAGATCAAATGGGAGTCAACTATGGCTACACCTTC	CATSRDQMGVNYGYTF
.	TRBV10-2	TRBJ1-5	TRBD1	TGCGCCAGCACCCCGGACAGGGGATACCAGCCCCAGCATTTT	CASTPDRGYQPQHF
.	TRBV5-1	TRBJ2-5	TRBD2	TGCGCCAGCAGCTCACCCCGACTAGCGGCAGGAGAGACCCAGTACTTC	CASSSPRLAAGETQYF
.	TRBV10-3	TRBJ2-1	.	TGTGCCATCAGTGAGTCGGGAGTCCGGGACAATGAGCAGTTCTTC	CAISESGVRDNEQFF
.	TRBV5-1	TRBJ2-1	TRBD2	TGCGCCAGCAGCTTGTTGGTGGGGGGGACCTCCTACAATGAGCAGTTCTTC	CASSLLVGGTSYNEQFF
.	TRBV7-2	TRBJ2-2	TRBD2	TGTGCCAGCAGACTAGCGGGGGGAAACACCGGGGAGCTGTTTTTT	CASRLAGGNTGELFF
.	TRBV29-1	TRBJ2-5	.	TGCAGCGCTGATGGGGGGATGGGAAAAGAGACCCAGTACTTC	CSADGGMGKETQYF
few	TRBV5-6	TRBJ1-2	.	TGTGCCAGCAGCTCGATAGGGACCGATGGCTACACCTTC	CASSSIGTDGYTF
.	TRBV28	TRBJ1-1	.	TGTGCCAGCAGTTTAGATCCGGGTGAAGCTTTCTTT	CASSLDPGEAFF
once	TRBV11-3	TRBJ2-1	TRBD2	TGTGCCAGCAGCCAAGGGACTAGCGGGGGATACAATGAGCAGTTCTTC	CASSQGTSGGYNEQFF
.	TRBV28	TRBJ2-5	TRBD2	TGTGCCAGCAGTTTAGGGGGCGGGAGGAGGGAGACCCAGTACTTC	CASSLGGGRRETQYF
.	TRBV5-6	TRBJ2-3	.	TGTGCCAGTAGCTTGAGCACAGATACGCAGTATTTT	CASSLSTDTQYF
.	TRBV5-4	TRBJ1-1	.	TGTGCCAGCAGCTGGTCCGGGGGCTTGAACACTGAAGCTTTCTTT	CASSWSGGLNTEAFF
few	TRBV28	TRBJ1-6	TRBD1	TGTGCCAGCCGCTTGGGGGGACAGGGCTGGAATTCACCCCTCCACTTT	CASRLGGQGWNSPLHF
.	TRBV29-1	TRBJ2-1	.	TGCAGCGTTGCTCTGCGGGGCTCCTACAATGAGCAGTTCTTC	CSVALRGSYNEQFF
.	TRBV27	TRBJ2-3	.	TGTGCCAGCACTCCTTTTGAACCGCTAGCGTGGGGCACAGATACGCAGTATTTT	CASTPFEPLAWGTDTQYF
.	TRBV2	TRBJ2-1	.	TGTGCCACCCGGCAGGAAAGCTCCTACAATGAGCAGTTCTTC	CATRQESSYNEQFF
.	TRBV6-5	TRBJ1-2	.	TGTGCCAGCAGTCCCCGCAGTAACTATGGCTACACCTTC	CASSPRSNYGYTF
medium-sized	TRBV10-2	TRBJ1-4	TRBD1	TGCGCCAGCAGTCTAGAGACAGGGCCAGCTAATGAAAAACTGTTTTTT	CASSLETGPANEKLFF
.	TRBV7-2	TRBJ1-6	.	TGTGCCAGCAGCATGAGAACCTATAATTCACCCCTCCACTTT	CASSMRTYNSPLHF
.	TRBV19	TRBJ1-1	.	TGTGCCAGTACCAGAGACAGACGCACTGAAGCTTTCTTT	CASTRDRRTEAFF
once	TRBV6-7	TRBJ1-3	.	TGTGCCAGCAGTTACCCCCGAAGGGGAAACACCATATATTTT	CASSYPRRGNTIYF
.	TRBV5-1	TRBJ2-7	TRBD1	TGCGCCAGCAGCTGGGATGGGACAGGGGGCTCCTACGAGCAGTACTTC	CASSWDGTGGSYEQYF
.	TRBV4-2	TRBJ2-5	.	TGTGCCAGCAGCCAAGTATCACTAGTCGGAGAGACCCAGTACTTC	CASSQVSLVGETQYF
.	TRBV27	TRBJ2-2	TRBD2	TGTGCCAACCACCATGGGCTTGCCCTAGCGGGAGTCGGTCACGGGGAGCTGTTTTTT	CANHHGLALAGVGHGELFF
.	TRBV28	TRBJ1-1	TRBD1	TGTGCCAGCCAGGGACAGGGCTTGGTTAGGAAGAGACCTGAAGCTTTCTTT	CASQGQGLVRKRPEAFF
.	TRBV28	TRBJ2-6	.	TGTGCCAGCAGTGCTCCCGGGGCAGCCCCCTCTGGGGCCAACGTCCTGACTTTC	CASSAPGAAPSGANVLTF
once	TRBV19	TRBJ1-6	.	TGTGCCAGTAGTATAAGACAGGCGAATAATTCACCCCTCCACTTT	CASSIRQANNSPLHF
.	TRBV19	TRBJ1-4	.	TGTGCCAGTGGGAGGGCACTAGGAGAAAAACTGTTTTTT	CASGRALGEKLFF
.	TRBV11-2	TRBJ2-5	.	TGTGCCAGCAGCTTTGGAGAGACCCAGTACTTC	CASSFGETQYF
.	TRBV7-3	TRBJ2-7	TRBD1	TGTGCCAGCAGCTTAGTTGGGACAGGGCCTTTCTCCTACGAGCAGTACTTC	CASSLVGTGPFSYEQYF
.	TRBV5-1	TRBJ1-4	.	TGCGCCAGCAGCCGTGACAGCACAACTAATGAAAAACTGTTTTTT	CASSRDSTTNEKLFF
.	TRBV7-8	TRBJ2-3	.	TGTGCCAGCAGCTTAGTGGGGATTGATGGGACAGATACGCAGTATTTT	CASSLVGIDGTDTQYF
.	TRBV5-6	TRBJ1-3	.	TGTGCCAGCACCTTGGGAATCAGCTCTGGAAACACCATATATTTT	CASTLGISSGNTIYF
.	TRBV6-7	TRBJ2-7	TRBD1	TGTGCCAGCAGAGGGACAGGGAACACCTACGAGCAGTACTTC	CASRGTGNTYEQYF
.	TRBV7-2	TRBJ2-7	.	TGTGCCAGCAGTCCCGGAGGGGGTTACTCCTACGAGCAGTACTTC	CASSPGGGYSYEQYF
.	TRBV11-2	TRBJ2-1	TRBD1	TGTGCCAGCAGCTTGACAGGGATTGGGTACAATGAGCAGTTCTTC	CASSLTGIGYNEQFF
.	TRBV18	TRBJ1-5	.	TGTGCCAGCTCACCGGACATTTCCGAACATCAGCCCCAGCATTTT	CASSPDISEHQPQHF
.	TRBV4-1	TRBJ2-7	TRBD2	TGCGCCAGCAGCCAAGATACCGGGACTAGCGGGAGGGCCTACGAGCAGTACTTC	CASSQDTGTSGRAYEQYF
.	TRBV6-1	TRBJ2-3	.	TGTGCCAGCACCCGAGGGGATACGCAGTATTTT	CASTRGDTQYF
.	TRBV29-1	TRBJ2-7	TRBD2	TGCAGCGTTGGGACTAGCGGAGGCTACGAGCAGTACTTC	CSVGTSGGYEQYF
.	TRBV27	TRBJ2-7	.	TGTGCCAGCAGTTTCCGGGGATCCCACGAGCAGTACTTC	CASSFRGSHEQYF
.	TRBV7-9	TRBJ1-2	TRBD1	TGTGCCAGCAGCTTAGCCGGGGACAGCTATGGCTACACCTTC	CASSLAGDSYGYTF
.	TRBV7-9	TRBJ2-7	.	TGTGCCAGCAGCTTAGAGATGGGGGTATCCTACGAGCAGTACTTC	CASSLEMGVSYEQYF